The next 13 T cell receptor beta chains were all read from a single sample in a study of cytomegalovirus exposure and HLA in healthy donors. The PCR ran on 60 Vbeta and 13 Jbeta primers. Generated by immunoSEQ multiplex PCR, the TCRdb table keeps only in-frame clones and is missing some. This sample has about 200,000 clones; roughly 77% occur once, and the top ten carry approximately 0.39%. Specimen: PBMCs. The receptors were sampled from a male donor in good health and CMV-seropositive.

V and J are TRBV19 and TRBJ1-1; D may be TRBD1 (6 bases). Germline V gene data show CDR1 as LNHDA and CDR2 as SQIVND (reference sequence). V lost 6 bases and J lost 0, with 17 bases in between. This CDR3 region has 16 residues. CDR3 amino acids: CASSFQGKIVNTEAFF. In DNA form, the CDR3 reads TGTGCCAGTAGCTTCCAGGGGAAGATAGTGAACACTGAAGCTTTCTTT.

The DNA for the CDR3 is TGCGCCAGCAGCTTGGGGGGACGACAGGCAACTAATGAAAAACTGTTTTTT. Its protein product is CASSLGGRQATNEKLFF. V and J are TRBV5-1 and TRBJ1-4, with D possibly being TRBD1 (6 bases). This CDR3 spans 17 amino acids. CDR1 SGHRS and CDR2 YFSETQ come from the germline V gene. V lost 0 bases and J lost 0, with 12 bases in between.

The chain joins TRBV2 to TRBJ2-7; D may be TRBD2 (5 bases). Trimming pared 7 bases from V and 5 bases from J, leaving 9 bases between. The CDR3 runs to 11 residues. CDR1 and CDR2 from the germline V gene are SNHLY and FYNNEI. CDR3 bases: TGTGCCAGCACGGGGTTAAACGAGCAGTACTTC. The encoded protein is CASTGLNEQYF. Full variable domain (rest looked up from reference TRBV2 and TRBJ2-7): EPEVTQTPSHQVTQMGQEVILRCVPISNHLYFYWYRQILGQKVEFLVSFYNNEISEKSEIFDDQFSVERPDGSNFTLKIRSTKLEDSAMYFCASTGLNEQYFGPGTRLTVT.

The chain joins TRBV7-9 to TRBJ2-7; D is unclear. The CDR3 spans 13 residues. CDR1 SEHNR and CDR2 FQNEAQ come from the germline V gene (reference sequence). V dropped 4 bases and J dropped 4 bases, with 11 bases sitting between them. The CDR3 loop reads CASSSTSEYEQYF. For the CDR3, the DNA is TGTGCCAGCAGCTCGACTTCCGAGTACGAGCAGTACTTC.

V usage is TRBV6-6 and J usage is TRBJ2-4; no definite D call. Germline V gene data show CDR1 as MNHNY and CDR2 as SVGAGI (reference sequence). The CDR3 extends over 14 amino acids. Trimming took off 6 bases at V and 0 bases at J, with 9 bases between the two ends. CDR3 region: CASRGFLAKNIQYF. Here the CDR3 DNA reads TGTGCCAGCAGGGGCTTTTTAGCCAAAAACATTCAGTACTTC.

The chain employs TRBV7-3 and TRBJ2-3, with D possibly TRBD1 on 6 matching bases. The germline V and J ends were trimmed by 1 base and 1 base, with 15 bases remaining between them. In germline, CDR1 is SGHTA, CDR2 FQGTGA. The CDR3 loop spans 17 amino acids. The CDR3 DNA sequence: TGTGCCAGCAGCTTAAAGGTCAAGGGACATCGCACAGATACGCAGTATTTT. This sequence encodes CASSLKVKGHRTDTQYF.

The V and J genes are TRBV7-9 and TRBJ1-1; 7 bases fit TRBD1. This CDR3 comprises 14 residues. V lost 4 bases, J lost 5 bases, and 7 bases stayed unmatched. Germline-derived CDR1 and CDR2 are SEHNR and FQNEAQ (reference sequence). CDR3 DNA sequence: TGTGCCAGCAGCTCGACAGGGATCACAACTGAAGCTTTCTTT. Protein sequence: CASSSTGITTEAFF.

This sequence joins TRBV5-1 and TRBJ2-7, with 7 bases fitting TRBD1. J was trimmed by 5 bases and V by 2 bases; bases with no gene match: 4. The CDR3 loop spans 13 amino acids. Germline V gene lookup returns CDR1 SGHRS and CDR2 YFSETQ. The CDR3 coding sequence is TGCGCCAGCAGCTTCACAGGGGACAACGAGCAGTACTTC. It translates to CASSFTGDNEQYF.

This chain links TRBV5-1 with TRBJ1-3; D is perhaps TRBD1 (6 bases). The CDR3 sequence is 18 residues long. From germline, CDR1 is SGHRS and CDR2 YFSETQ. With 0 bases removed from V and 0 bases from J, the gap between germline ends came to 16 bases. The CDR3 reads CASSLGGRDTPSGNTIYF. The DNA of the CDR3 is TGCGCCAGCAGCTTGGGGGGCCGGGACACACCCTCTGGAAACACCATATATTTT.

This chain links TRBV5-4 with TRBJ1-6, with TRBD1 as a possible D gene (6 bases). V lost 0 bases, J lost 4 bases, and 11 bases lay in between. This CDR3 region has 16 residues. CDR1 SGHNT and CDR2 YYREEE come from the germline V gene (reference sequence). The CDR3 region is CASSLVGGQYNSPLHF. For the CDR3, the DNA is TGTGCCAGCAGCTTGGTTGGCGGACAGTATAATTCACCCCTCCACTTT.

This sequence joins TRBV4-2 and TRBJ1-5; D not certain. The CDR3 is 13 residues long. V gave up 1 base and J gave up 4 bases, with 5 bases separating them. Germline CDR1 is LGHNA and CDR2 is YNFKEQ. The CDR3 protein is CASSQAPNQPQHF. As DNA, the CDR3 is TGTGCCAGCAGCCAAGCCCCAAATCAGCCCCAGCATTTT.

The chain couples TRBV5-4 to TRBJ1-1; D is ambiguous. Germline V gives CDR1 SGHNT, CDR2 YYREEE (reference sequence). Trimming took off 1 base at V and 6 bases at J, with 13 bases between the two ends. This CDR3 contains 14 residues. The chain's CDR3 is CASSLRSVFAEAFF. As DNA, the CDR3 is TGTGCCAGCAGCTTGCGTTCTGTTTTCGCTGAAGCTTTCTTT.

The rearrangement joins TRBV19 to TRBJ1-2, with D tentatively TRBD1 (6 bases). Between the trimmed V and J ends, which lost 1 base and 4 bases, there was a span of 13 bases. CDR1 LNHDA and CDR2 SQIVND come from the germline V gene (reference sequence). The CDR3 contains 15 residues. The CDR3 DNA sequence: TGTGCCAGTAGTATAGTAGCAGGGGTAATCTATGGCTACACCTTC. It codes for CASSIVAGVIYGYTF.